Following are 16 T cell receptor beta chains from one sample sequenced in a study of regulatory T cells in long-lasting Graves disease. Time point given: newly diagnosed GD, antithyroid drugs for less than 3 months. The TCR library was made from RNA extracted from PBMCs. Building of the TCR beta libraries involved iRepertoire HTBI primers and Arm-PCR of CDR3 regions. Using its own MiXCR run on the multiplex PCR reads, TCRdb lists one record per CDR3 protein. The sample lists about 560,000 distinct CDR3 sequences, 15% to 20% occurring once. Separately, the same data were catalogued under a study of T cells in Graves' hyperthyroidism and ophthalmopathy.

The material was peripheral blood mononuclear cells (PBMCs), obtained at new diagnosis, from a patient treated with antithyroid drugs. These receptors were taken from a man aged 18 to 29 with Graves disease.

This clonotype was counted at least ten times. The genes are TRBV2 and TRBJ2-6; the D is unclear. Germline V gene sequence: CDR1 SNHLY, CDR2 FYNNEI. The V gene lost 7 bases and the J gene lost 4 bases, with 8 bases spanning the gap. CDR3 length equals 13 residues. The CDR3: CASTSEGANVLTF. The CDR3 coding sequence is TGTGCCAGCACCTCTGAGGGGGCCAACGTCCTGACTTTC.

The chain links TRBV2 to TRBJ2-3, with TRBD2 matching over 7 bases. Per germline, CDR1 SNHLY and CDR2 FYNNEI. The CDR3 length is 17 residues. V dropped 7 bases and J dropped 5; count of bases not matched to a gene: 18. CDR3 residues: CASNFGQPRELEDTQYF. The CDR3 coding sequence is TGTGCCAGCAATTTTGGGCAGCCGCGGGAGCTTGAAGATACGCAGTATTTT.

Turning to this clonotype: A much larger clonotype is one base distant, so this may be a read error. V gene TRBV2 combines with J gene TRBJ1-2; D perhaps matches TRBD1 (5 bases). Germline CDR1 SNHLY, CDR2 FYNNEI. CDR3 length equals 12 residues. CDR3 coding DNA: TGTGGCAGCAGGGATTATGGGGAGGGCTACACCTTC. Translated, it gives CGSRDYGEGYTF.

This clonotype was found many times. The genes are TRBV10-3 and TRBJ2-7; D not certain. The germline V and J ends were trimmed by 4 bases and 1 base, with 2 bases remaining between them. The CDR3 consists of 11 residues. Per the germline V gene, CDR1 is ENHRY and CDR2 is SYGVKD. CDR3: CAISGSYEQYF. For the CDR3, the DNA is TGTGCCATCAGTGGGTCCTACGAGCAGTACTTC.

The table lists this clonotype with many counts. V usage is TRBV7-8 and J usage is TRBJ1-1; D is uncertain. The CDR3 consists of 16 residues. Germline V gene lookup returns CDR1 SGHVS and CDR2 FQNEAQ. V dropped 6 bases and J dropped 0 bases, with 17 bases sitting between them. Here the CDR3 reads CASSFTVRGVNTEAFF. As DNA, the CDR3 is TGTGCCAGCAGTTTCACAGTTCGGGGAGTGAACACTGAAGCTTTCTTT.

The CDR3 region has the DNA TGTGCCAGCAGCCCTACTCGGACGGGAATGTACTTC. This encodes CASSPTRTGMYF. The J gene is TRBJ2-7, the V gene TRBV7-9; TRBD2 might be the D (5 bases). The CDR3 loop spans 12 amino acids. Germline V gene lookup returns CDR1 SEHNR and CDR2 FQNEAQ (reference sequence). Trimming left V 5 bases short and J 12 bases short, with 17 bases between.

This clonotype turned up a few times. The chain has TRBV9 and TRBJ2-3; D remains ambiguous. V was shortened by 2 bases and J by 0 bases, with 7 bases between the two germline ends. The germline V gene encodes CDR1 SGDLS and CDR2 YYNGEE. The length of the CDR3 is 14 residues. The DNA of the CDR3 is TGTGCCAGCAGCGTCGACTTGAGCACAGATACGCAGTATTTT. Translation gives CASSVDLSTDTQYF. The variable domain in full, with the rest retrieved from reference TRBV9 and TRBJ2-3, is DSGVTQTPKHLITATGQRVTLRCSPRSGDLSVYWYQQSLDQGLQFLIQYYNGEERAKGNILERFSAQQFPDLHSELNLSSLELGDSALYFCASSVDLSTDTQYFGPGTRLTVL.

This clonotype has only a few counts. The chain links TRBV9 to TRBJ1-1; TRBD1 might be the D (5 bases). Germline V gives CDR1 SGDLS, CDR2 YYNGEE. The CDR3 spans 15 residues. With 0 bases removed from V and 3 bases from J, the gap between germline ends came to 12 bases. This CDR3 is CASSVEGRVDTEAFF. The CDR3 nucleotides read TGTGCCAGCAGCGTAGAGGGCAGGGTGGACACTGAAGCTTTCTTT.

This chain links TRBV25-1 with TRBJ2-1; TRBD2 matches at 11 bases. Losses at the gene ends were 3 bases for V and 3 bases for J; bases not matched to a gene: 10. The CDR3 consists of 18 residues. Germline V gives CDR1 MGHDK, CDR2 SYGVNS. Written as DNA, the CDR3 is TGTGCCAGCAGTGATCGAACCTCACTAGCGGGGGTCTACAATGAGCAGTTCTTC. Amino acids: CASSDRTSLAGVYNEQFF.

V usage is TRBV13 and J usage is TRBJ2-3, with 12 bases lining up with TRBD2. J lost 0 bases, V lost 7 bases, and 11 bases had no gene match. CDR1 is PRHDT and CDR2 is FYEKMQ in the germline V gene (reference sequence). This CDR3 spans 18 amino acids. In DNA form, the CDR3 reads TGTGCCAGCAACTATGGGGCTAGCGGGAGGGGAAGCACAGATACGCAGTATTTT. Its translation: CASNYGASGRGSTDTQYF.

This clonotype was observed many times. V and J are TRBV19 and TRBJ1-5; no firm D call. Germline V CDR1 and CDR2: LNHDA, SQIVND (reference sequence). The V end lost 3 bases, the J end lost 7 bases, and 13 bases lay between the germline ends. The CDR3 consists of 14 residues. Here the CDR3 reads CASSMGSSGQPQHF. In DNA, the CDR3 is TGTGCCAGTAGTATGGGTTCCTCGGGGCAGCCCCAGCATTTT.

This clonotype was seen a handful of times. V is TRBV7-2 and J is TRBJ2-5, with a weak D call TRBD2 (6 bases). Germline-derived CDR1 and CDR2 are SGHTA and FQGNSA. V lost 5 bases, J lost 5 bases, and 18 bases lay in between. The CDR3 is made up of 15 amino acids. The CDR3, as DNA: TGTGCCAGCAGCGAGGTTCGGAGGGCCTGGGAGACCCAGTACTTC. Translating it yields CASSEVRRAWETQYF.

The table lists this clonotype with many counts. The chain is built from TRBV30 and TRBJ2-3, with TRBD2 identical over 10 bases. Germline loops: CDR1 GTSNPN, CDR2 SVGIG (reference sequence). This CDR3 contains 13 residues. In DNA, the CDR3 is TGTGCTTGGGGGCTAGCGGGAGCCGATACGCAGTATTTT. Its translation is CAWGLAGADTQYF.

The CDR3, as DNA: TGTGCCAGCAGTTTATCACCGGGAGGGCCGGGGAACACCGGGGAGCTGTTTTTT. It specifies CASSLSPGGPGNTGELFF. The V and J genes are TRBV27 and TRBJ2-2; 8 bases line up with TRBD2. V shed 0 bases, J shed 1 base, and the junction held 7 bases outside the gene matches. The CDR3 length is 18 residues. The germline gives CDR1 MNHEY, CDR2 SMNVEV (reference sequence).

This clonotype was detected ten times or more. The gene calls are TRBV20-1 and TRBJ2-7, with 7 positions matching TRBD1. V shed 6 bases, J shed 7 bases, and the junction held 6 bases outside the gene matches. CDR1 DFQATT and CDR2 SNEGSKA come from the germline V gene (reference sequence). The CDR3 contains 11 residues. The CDR3 DNA reads as TGCAGTGCAAACAGGGGTGGTGAGCAGTACTTC. This translates into CSANRGGEQYF.

CDR3 coding DNA: TGCAGTGCTATCTCCCAGACTGGGGCAACTAATGAAAAACTGTTTTTT. Its translation is CSAISQTGATNEKLFF. The chain recombines TRBV20-1 with TRBJ1-4; D unclear. The CDR3 consists of 16 residues. V was clipped by 4 bases and J by 0 bases, with 15 bases between them. CDR1 is DFQATT, CDR2 SNEGSKA, per germline (reference sequence).